This entry is about one T cell receptor beta chain. The germline gives CDR1 SGHVS, CDR2 FQNEAQ. This CDR3 contains 15 residues. V shed 0 bases and J shed 5 bases, with 13 bases lying between them. Clones were read by immunoSEQ multiplex PCR, and TCRdb kept only the in-frame ones, dropping some. The sample lists over 120,000 clones; around 94% were seen once. This entry is derived from a study of control samples from healthy donors and cancer patients. This receptor was identified in a man between 60 and 75 years old with colorectal cancer. The V call is TRBV7-8, the J call TRBJ2-5; weak D call: TRBD1 (6 bases). The sample comprised PBMCs. The CDR3 sequence: CASSLAPGVGETQYF. CDR3 sequence (DNA): TGTGCCAGCAGCTTAGCGCCAGGGGTAGGGGAGACCCAGTACTTC.